The 16 T cell receptor beta chains below were found in one sample sequenced in a study of monozygotic twins with inflammatory bowel disease. TCRdb re-called the 5' RACE reads; one entry per CDR3 protein, DNA not given. Here the sample table reports just under 45,000 distinct CDR3 sequences. Material for sequencing was blood. The receptor set was obtained from a human donor with ulcerative colitis or Crohn's disease, or a healthy co-twin of an affected twin (not recorded which).

The chain is built from TRBV5-6 and TRBJ2-4; TCRdb's D call, TRBD1, is unchecked because there is no DNA. This CDR3 region has 14 residues. Germline assignment: CDR1 SGHDT and CDR2 YYEEEE. This CDR3 is CASSLGSQGNIQYF.

V is TRBV27 and J is TRBJ2-3; TCRdb indicates TRBD1, and absent DNA this call remains unverified. The CDR3 is 16 amino acids. Germline CDR1 and CDR2: MNHEY and SMNVEV (reference sequence). CDR3 sequence: CASSLKGGSSTDTQYF.

The rearrangement links TRBV11-2 to TRBJ2-1; the D call of TRBD2 rests on TCRdb alone, since no DNA is present to check it. In germline, CDR1 is SGHAT, CDR2 FQNNGV. This CDR3 spans 17 amino acids. The CDR3 sequence is CASSKPTAARGYNEQFF.

The chain has TRBV20-1 and TRBJ1-4; no DNA is available, so the TRBD1 call from TCRdb remains unchecked. Germline-derived CDR1 and CDR2 are DFQATT and SNEGSKA (reference sequence). This CDR3 contains 15 residues. The CDR3 here is CSARDMSGINEKLFF.

This rearrangement joins TRBV12-3 or TRBV12-4 to TRBJ2-7; TCRdb lists TRBD1, though no DNA is available to test this call. This CDR3 has 13 amino acids. CDR3 amino acids: CASMRQGRYEQYF.

This rearrangement joins TRBV20-1 to TRBJ2-7; TCRdb proposes TRBD2, but this gene call is untestable without DNA. Germline CDR1 DFQATT, CDR2 SNEGSKA (reference sequence). CDR3 size: 14 residues. CDR3: CSARDGGVPYEQYF.

V is TRBV12-3 or TRBV12-4 and J is TRBJ2-7; TCRdb gives TRBD2 as the D gene, but with no DNA this cannot be confirmed. CDR3 size: 14 residues. The CDR3 is CASTPGLGWNEQYF.

The gene calls are TRBV4-1 and TRBJ1-5. Germline loops: CDR1 MGHRA, CDR2 YSYEKL. This CDR3 region has 15 residues. CDR3 loop: CASSQDSQRNQPQHF.

This clonotype is identified as medium-sized from frequency. The chain uses TRBV13 and TRBJ2-5. There are 13 residues in the CDR3. Germline V gene sequence: CDR1 PRHDT, CDR2 FYEKMQ (reference sequence). Here the CDR3 reads CASSLEDQETQYF.

V usage is TRBV4-2 and J usage is TRBJ2-5; TCRdb returns TRBD2, unconfirmable since there is no DNA. The germline gives CDR1 LGHNA, CDR2 YNFKEQ. There are 18 residues in the CDR3. The CDR3 reads CASSQGGLAGGPGETQYF.

The chain recombines TRBV29-1 with TRBJ2-7; TCRdb names TRBD1, which stays unverified in the absence of DNA. The CDR3 runs 12 residues. The germline V gene has CDR1 SQVTM and CDR2 ANQGSEA. This chain's CDR3 is CSVKRDGYEQYF.

This clonotype ranks as medium-sized in terms of frequency. The CDR3: CASSGGQTQYF. The rearrangement links TRBV2 to TRBJ2-5. CDR1 SNHLY and CDR2 FYNNEI come from the germline V gene. This CDR3 comprises 11 residues.

The chain recombines TRBV29-1 with TRBJ1-2. The CDR3 has 12 residues. The V gene's germline CDR1 is SQVTM and CDR2 ANQGSEA. The CDR3 reads CSVEDINYGYTF.

This rearrangement joins TRBV6-6 to TRBJ1-2; lacking DNA, the TRBD1 call made by TCRdb goes unchecked. The CDR3 runs 12 residues. Germline assignment: CDR1 MNHNY and CDR2 SVGAGI (reference sequence). The CDR3 loop is CASSGDSQRYTF.

The V and J genes are TRBV5-1 and TRBJ2-3. The CDR3 extends over 13 amino acids. Per germline, CDR1 SGHRS and CDR2 YFSETQ. The CDR3 sequence is CASSFGFTDTQYF.

This sequence joins TRBV5-6 and TRBJ1-1. Germline loops: CDR1 SGHDT, CDR2 YYEEEE. This CDR3 contains 15 residues. The CDR3 spells CASSLAGRLNTEAFF.